This T cell receptor beta chain came from a study of T cell clonotyping in hematopoietic cell transplantation. Overall study: Recipients' pretransplant samples followed cytoreduction.

Comments on this clone: Its antigen is not identified.

Time point given: recipient sample about 28 days before transplant, after cytoreduction. Recipients were bled about 28 days pretransplant and at posttransplant days 30, 100, 180. Produced via immunoSEQ multiplex PCR; TCRdb's table is partial and in-frame only. The sample has about 29,000 clones, about 74% seen once. Findings and limits, study-wide: Cells were unsorted, so CD4 and CD8 contributions were not separated.

V was pared by 10 bases and J by 3 bases, with 17 bases of the junction left unmatched. Germline-derived CDR1 and CDR2 are SGHRS and YFSETQ. The CDR3 has 17 amino acids. Sequenced here: peripheral blood mononuclear cells, sampled before stem cell transplant. The chain couples TRBV5-1 to TRBJ2-2; TRBD2 aligns across 8 bases. This clonotype was sampled from a woman aged 30 to 39 with chronic myeloid leukemia. Some clones in this sample may be carry-over from other donors' samples. As DNA, the CDR3 is TGCGCCGACCCCCATGGGGCATATAGCGGGGACACCGGGGAGCTGTTTTTT. Translating it yields CADPHGAYSGDTGELFF.